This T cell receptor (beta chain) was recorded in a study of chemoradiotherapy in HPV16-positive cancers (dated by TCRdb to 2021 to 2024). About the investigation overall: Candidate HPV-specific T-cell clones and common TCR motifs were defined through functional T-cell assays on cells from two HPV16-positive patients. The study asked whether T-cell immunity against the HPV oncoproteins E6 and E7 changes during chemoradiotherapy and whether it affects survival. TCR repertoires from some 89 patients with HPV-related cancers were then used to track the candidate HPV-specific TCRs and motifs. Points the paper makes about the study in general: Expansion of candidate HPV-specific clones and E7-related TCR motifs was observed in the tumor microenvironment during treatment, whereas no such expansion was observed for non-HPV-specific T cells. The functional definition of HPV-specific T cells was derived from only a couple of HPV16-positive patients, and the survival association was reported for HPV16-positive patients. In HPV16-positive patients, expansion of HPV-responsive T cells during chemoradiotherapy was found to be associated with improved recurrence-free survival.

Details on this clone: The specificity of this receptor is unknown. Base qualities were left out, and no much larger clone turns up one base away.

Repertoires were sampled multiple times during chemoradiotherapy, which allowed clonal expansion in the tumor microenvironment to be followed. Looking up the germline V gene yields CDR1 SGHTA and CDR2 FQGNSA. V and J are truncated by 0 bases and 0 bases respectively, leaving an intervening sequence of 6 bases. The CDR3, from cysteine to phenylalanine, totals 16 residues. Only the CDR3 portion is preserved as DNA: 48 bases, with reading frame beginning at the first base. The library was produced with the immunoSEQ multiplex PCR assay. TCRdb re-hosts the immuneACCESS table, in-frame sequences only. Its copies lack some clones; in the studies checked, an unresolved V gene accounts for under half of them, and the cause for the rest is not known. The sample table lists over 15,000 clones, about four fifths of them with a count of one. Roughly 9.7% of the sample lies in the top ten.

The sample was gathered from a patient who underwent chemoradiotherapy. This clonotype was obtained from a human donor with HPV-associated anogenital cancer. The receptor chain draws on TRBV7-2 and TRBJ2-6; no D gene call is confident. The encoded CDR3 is CASSLAGGSGANVLTF. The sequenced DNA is TGTGCCAGCAGCTTAGCGGGTGGCTCTGGGGCCAACGTCCTGACTTTC. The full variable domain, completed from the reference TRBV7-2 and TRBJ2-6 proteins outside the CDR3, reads GAGVSQSPSNKVTEKGKDVELRCDPISGHTALYWYRQSLGQGLEFLIYFQGNSAPDKSGLPSDRFSAERTGGSVSTLTIQRTQQEDSAVYLCASSLAGGSGANVLTFGAGSRLTVL.